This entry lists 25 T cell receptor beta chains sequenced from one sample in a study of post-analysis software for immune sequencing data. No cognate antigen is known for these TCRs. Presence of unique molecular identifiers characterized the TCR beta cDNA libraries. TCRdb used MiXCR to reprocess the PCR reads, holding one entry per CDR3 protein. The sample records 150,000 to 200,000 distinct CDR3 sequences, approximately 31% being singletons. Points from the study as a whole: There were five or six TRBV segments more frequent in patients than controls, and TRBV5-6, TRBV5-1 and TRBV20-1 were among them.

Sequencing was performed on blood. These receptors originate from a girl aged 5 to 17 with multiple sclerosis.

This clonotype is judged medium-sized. The CDR3 here is CASSLEPGNEQFF. In nucleotides, the CDR3 is TGTGCCAGCAGCTTGGAACCGGGGAATGAGCAGTTCTTC. The chain employs TRBV5-6 and TRBJ2-1; D may be TRBD2 (5 bases). V dropped 0 bases and J dropped 7 bases, with 8 bases sitting between them. CDR3 length: 13 residues. The V gene's germline CDR1 is SGHDT and CDR2 YYEEEE.

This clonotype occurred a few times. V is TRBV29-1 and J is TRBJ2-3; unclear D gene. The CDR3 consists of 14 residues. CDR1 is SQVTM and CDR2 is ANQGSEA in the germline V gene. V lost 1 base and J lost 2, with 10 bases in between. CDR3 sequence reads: CSVEGRPATDTQYF. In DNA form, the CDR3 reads TGCAGCGTTGAAGGGCGCCCAGCCACAGATACGCAGTATTTT.

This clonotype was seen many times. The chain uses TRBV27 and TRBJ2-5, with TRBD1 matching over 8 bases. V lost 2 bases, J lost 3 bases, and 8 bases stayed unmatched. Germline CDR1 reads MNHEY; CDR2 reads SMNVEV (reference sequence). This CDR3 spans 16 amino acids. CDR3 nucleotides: TGTGCCAGCAGTTTACTCAGGGGGCGAGGGGAAGAGACCCAGTACTTC. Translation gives CASSLLRGRGEETQYF.

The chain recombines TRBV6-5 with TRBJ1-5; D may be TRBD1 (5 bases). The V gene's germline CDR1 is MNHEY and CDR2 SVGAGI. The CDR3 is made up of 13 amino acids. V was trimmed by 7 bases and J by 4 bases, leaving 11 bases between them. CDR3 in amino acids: CASKRQLNQPQHF. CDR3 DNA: TGTGCCAGCAAACGACAGCTAAATCAGCCCCAGCATTTT.

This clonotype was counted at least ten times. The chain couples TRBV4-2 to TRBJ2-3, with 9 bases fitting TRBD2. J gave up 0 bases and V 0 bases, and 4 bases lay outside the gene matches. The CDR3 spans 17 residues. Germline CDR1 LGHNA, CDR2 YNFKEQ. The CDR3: CASSQDQTSGSTDTQYF. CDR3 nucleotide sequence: TGTGCCAGCAGCCAAGATCAGACTAGCGGAAGCACAGATACGCAGTATTTT.

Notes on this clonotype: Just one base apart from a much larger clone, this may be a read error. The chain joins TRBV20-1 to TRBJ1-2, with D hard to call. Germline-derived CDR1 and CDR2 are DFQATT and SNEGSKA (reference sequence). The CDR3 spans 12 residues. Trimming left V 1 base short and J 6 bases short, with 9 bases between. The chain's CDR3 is CSARGLGNGYTF. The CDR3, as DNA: TGCAGTGCTAGAGGTTTGGGCAATGGCTACACCTTC.

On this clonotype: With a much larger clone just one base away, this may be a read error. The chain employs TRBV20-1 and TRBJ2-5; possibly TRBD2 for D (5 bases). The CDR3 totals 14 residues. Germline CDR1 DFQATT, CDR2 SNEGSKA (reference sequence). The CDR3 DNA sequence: TGCAGTGCTAGGACCGGACTGACGCAAGAGACCCAGGACTTC. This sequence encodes CSARTGLTQETQDF.

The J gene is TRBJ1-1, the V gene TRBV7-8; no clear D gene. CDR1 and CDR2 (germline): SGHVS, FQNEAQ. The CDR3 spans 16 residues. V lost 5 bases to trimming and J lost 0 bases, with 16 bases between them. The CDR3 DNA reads TGTGCCAGCAGCCCCGGGTATAGCCTCATGAACACTGAAGCTTTCTTT. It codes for CASSPGYSLMNTEAFF.

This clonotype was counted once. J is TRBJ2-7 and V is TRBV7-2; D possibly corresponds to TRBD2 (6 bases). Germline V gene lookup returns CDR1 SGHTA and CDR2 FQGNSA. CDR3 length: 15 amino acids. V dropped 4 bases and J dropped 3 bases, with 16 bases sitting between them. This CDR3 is CASSSTGRGYYEQYF. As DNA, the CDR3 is TGTGCCAGCAGCTCGACCGGGCGGGGATACTACGAGCAGTACTTC.

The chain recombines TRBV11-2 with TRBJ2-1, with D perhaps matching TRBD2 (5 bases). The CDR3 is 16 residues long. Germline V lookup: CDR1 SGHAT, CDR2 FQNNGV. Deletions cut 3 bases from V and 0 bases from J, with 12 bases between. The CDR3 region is CASSLLAANSYNEQFF. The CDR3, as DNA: TGTGCCAGCAGCTTGCTAGCCGCAAACTCCTACAATGAGCAGTTCTTC. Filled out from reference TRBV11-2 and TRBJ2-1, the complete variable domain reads EAGVAQSPRYKIIEKRQSVAFWCNPISGHATLYWYQQILGQGPKLLIQFQNNGVVDDSQLPKDRFSAERLKGVDSTLKIQPAKLEDSAVYLCASSLLAANSYNEQFFGPGTRLTVL.

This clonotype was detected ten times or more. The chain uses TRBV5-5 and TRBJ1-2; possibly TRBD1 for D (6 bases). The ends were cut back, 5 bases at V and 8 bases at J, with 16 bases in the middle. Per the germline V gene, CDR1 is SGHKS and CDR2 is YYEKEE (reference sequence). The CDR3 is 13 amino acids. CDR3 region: CASRTGRDGGYTF. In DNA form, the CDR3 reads TGTGCCAGCAGAACAGGGCGGGACGGAGGCTACACCTTC.

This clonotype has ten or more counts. CDR3 loop: CASGLTRQGDLANQPQHF. CDR3 in DNA: TGTGCTAGTGGTTTGACCAGACAGGGAGATTTAGCAAATCAGCCCCAGCATTTT. The chain has TRBV12-5 and TRBJ1-5; 7 bases are a match to TRBD1. V dropped 2 bases and J dropped 4; count of bases not matched to a gene: 14. CDR1 and CDR2 (germline): LGHNT, FRNRAP. The CDR3 consists of 18 residues.

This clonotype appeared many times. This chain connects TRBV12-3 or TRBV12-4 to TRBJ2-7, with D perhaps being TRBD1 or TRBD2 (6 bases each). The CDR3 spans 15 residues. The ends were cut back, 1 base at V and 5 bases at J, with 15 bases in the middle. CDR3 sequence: CASSLEGGRYHEQYF. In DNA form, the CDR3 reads TGTGCCAGCAGTTTAGAGGGGGGACGGTACCACGAGCAGTACTTC.

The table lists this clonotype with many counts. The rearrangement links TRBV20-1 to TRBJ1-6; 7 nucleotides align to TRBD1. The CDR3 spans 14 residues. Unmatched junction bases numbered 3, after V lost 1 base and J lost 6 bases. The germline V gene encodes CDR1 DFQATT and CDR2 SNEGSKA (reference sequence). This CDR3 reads CSARVGQVNSPLHF. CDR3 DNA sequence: TGCAGTGCTAGAGTTGGACAGGTTAATTCACCCCTCCACTTT.

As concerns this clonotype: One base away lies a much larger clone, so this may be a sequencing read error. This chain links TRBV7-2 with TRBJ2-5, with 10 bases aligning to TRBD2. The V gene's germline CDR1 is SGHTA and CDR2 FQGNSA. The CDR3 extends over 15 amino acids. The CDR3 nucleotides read TGTGCCGGCAGCCCGTTAGCGGGAGGAACAGAGACCCAGTACTTC. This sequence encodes CAGSPLAGGTETQYF.

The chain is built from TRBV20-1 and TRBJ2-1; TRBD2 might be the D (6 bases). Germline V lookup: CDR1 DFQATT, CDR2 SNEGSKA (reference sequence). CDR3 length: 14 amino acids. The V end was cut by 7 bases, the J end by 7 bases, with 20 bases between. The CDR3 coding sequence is TGCAGTGTCGCGGGACTGCCTTTGGTGAATGAGCAGTTCTTC. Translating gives CSVAGLPLVNEQFF.

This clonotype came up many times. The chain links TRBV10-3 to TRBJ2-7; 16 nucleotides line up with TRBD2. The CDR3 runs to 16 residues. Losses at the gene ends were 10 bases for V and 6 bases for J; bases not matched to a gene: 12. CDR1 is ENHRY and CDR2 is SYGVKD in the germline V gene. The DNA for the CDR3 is TGTGCCACCCAGGGGACTAGCGGGAGGGGGAGATCCGAGCAGTACTTC. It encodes CATQGTSGRGRSEQYF.

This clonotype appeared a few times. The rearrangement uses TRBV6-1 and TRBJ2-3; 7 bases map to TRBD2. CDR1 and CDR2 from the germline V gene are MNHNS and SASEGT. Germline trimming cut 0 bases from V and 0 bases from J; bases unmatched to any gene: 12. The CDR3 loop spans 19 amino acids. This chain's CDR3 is CASSEAIAGSRTSTDTQYF. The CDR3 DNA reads TGTGCCAGCAGTGAAGCGATAGCGGGTAGTAGAACTAGCACAGATACGCAGTATTTT.

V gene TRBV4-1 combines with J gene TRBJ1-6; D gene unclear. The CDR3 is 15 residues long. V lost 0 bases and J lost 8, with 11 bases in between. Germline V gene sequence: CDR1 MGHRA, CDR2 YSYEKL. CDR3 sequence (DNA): TGCGCCAGCAGCCAAGATCAGTGGGGTGATTCACCCCTCCACTTT. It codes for CASSQDQWGDSPLHF.

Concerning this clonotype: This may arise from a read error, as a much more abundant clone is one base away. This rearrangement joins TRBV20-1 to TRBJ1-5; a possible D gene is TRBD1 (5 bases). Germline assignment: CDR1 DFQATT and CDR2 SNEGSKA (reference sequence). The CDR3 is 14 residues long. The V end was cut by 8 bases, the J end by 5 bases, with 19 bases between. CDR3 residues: CSTRQLYLDQPQHF. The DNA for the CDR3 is TGCAGTACAAGACAGCTGTATTTGGATCAGCCCCAGCATTTT.

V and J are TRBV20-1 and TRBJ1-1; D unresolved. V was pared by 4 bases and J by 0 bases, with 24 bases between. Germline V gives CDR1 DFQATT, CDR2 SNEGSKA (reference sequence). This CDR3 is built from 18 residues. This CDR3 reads CSATTLRREPLMNTEAFF. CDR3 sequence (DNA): TGCAGTGCTACTACCCTAAGGAGAGAACCTCTAATGAACACTGAAGCTTTCTTT.

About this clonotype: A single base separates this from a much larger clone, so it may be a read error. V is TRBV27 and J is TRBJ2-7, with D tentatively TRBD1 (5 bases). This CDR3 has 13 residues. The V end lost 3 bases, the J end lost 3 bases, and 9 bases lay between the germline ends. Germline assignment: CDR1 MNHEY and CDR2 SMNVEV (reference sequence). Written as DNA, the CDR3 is TGTGCCAGCAGTTTTATCAGGGACTACGAGCAGTACTTC. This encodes CASSFIRDYEQYF.

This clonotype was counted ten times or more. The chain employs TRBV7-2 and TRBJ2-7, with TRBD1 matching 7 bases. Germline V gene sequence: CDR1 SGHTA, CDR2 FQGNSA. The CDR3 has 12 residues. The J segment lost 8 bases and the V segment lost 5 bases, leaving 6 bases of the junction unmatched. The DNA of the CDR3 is TGTGCCAGCAGCCCCGGGACAGCTCAGCAGTACTTC. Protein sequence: CASSPGTAQQYF.

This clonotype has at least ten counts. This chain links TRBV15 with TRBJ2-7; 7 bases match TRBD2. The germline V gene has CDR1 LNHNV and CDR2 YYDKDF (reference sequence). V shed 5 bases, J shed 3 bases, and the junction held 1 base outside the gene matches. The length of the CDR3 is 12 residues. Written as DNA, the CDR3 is TGTGCCACCAGCCCGGGGGGCTACGAGCAGTACTTC. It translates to CATSPGGYEQYF.

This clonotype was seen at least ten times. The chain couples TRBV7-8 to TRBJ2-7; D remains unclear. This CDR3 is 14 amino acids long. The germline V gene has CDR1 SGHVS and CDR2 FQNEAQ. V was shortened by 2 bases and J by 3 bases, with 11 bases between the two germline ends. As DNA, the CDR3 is TGTGCCAGCAGCTTATTCGCCGACAACTACGAGCAGTACTTC. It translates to CASSLFADNYEQYF.